The 16 T cell receptor beta chains below were found in one sample sequenced in a study of blood T cells in healthy people across ages. Next came a second PCR, run for about 7 to 12 cycles, which used a sample-barcoded 5' primer along with a J-beta primer mix. TCRdb processed the 5' RACE reads anew with MiXCR; each CDR3 protein has one entry. Among about 1,800,000 distinct CDR3 sequences listed, 25% to 30% were seen once. The sequenced sample consisted of blood. Source of these receptors: a woman in her 30s in good health.

A few counts support this clonotype. CDR3 sequence reads: CASSLRGVRSQPQHF. The CDR3 DNA reads TGTGCCAGCAGTCTCCGGGGGGTGAGGAGTCAGCCCCAGCATTTT. The rearrangement links TRBV2 to TRBJ1-5; D may be TRBD1 (5 bases). Trimming removed 5 bases at V and 6 bases at J, with 17 bases between. Germline V gives CDR1 SNHLY, CDR2 FYNNEI. This CDR3 has 15 residues.

This chain joins TRBV9 and TRBJ2-3; 8 positions match TRBD1. The CDR3 has 18 residues. The germline gives CDR1 SGDLS, CDR2 YYNGEE. V was clipped by 0 bases and J by 3 bases; unmatched bases: 12. The DNA for the CDR3 is TGTGCCAGCAGCGTAGTTCCAGGGGGCGTCTCGGGGACAGATACGCAGTATTTT. Its translation is CASSVVPGGVSGTDTQYF.

About this clonotype: One junction end disagrees with the germline gene, perhaps due to a read error. The CDR3 sequence is CASSLGSAGANVRTF. In DNA, the CDR3 is TGTGCCAGCAGCTTAGGATCGGCTGGGGCCAACGTCCGGACTTTC. V and J are TRBV7-2 and TRBJ2-6; tentative D call: TRBD1 (5 bases). The CDR3 extends over 15 amino acids. The V gene's germline CDR1 is SGHTA and CDR2 FQGNSA.

There are a few counts of this clonotype. The V gene is TRBV6-1, the J gene TRBJ2-6; 8 bases are a match to TRBD1. The CDR3 totals 18 residues. Germline V gives CDR1 MNHNS, CDR2 SASEGT. The V segment lost 7 bases and the J segment 0 bases; nucleotides outside the gene matches: 11. CDR3: CASIPGQGSISGANVLTF. The CDR3 region has the DNA TGTGCCAGCATCCCCGGACAGGGCTCTATCTCTGGGGCCAACGTCCTGACTTTC.

The table lists this clonotype with many counts. J is TRBJ2-1 and V is TRBV29-1; 9 positions match TRBD2. Trimming at V came to 4 bases and at J to 8 bases, leaving 9 bases not matched to a gene. The CDR3 has 14 residues. Germline V gene sequence: CDR1 SQVTM, CDR2 ANQGSEA. CDR3 nucleotide sequence: TGCAGCGTTGTGGGGCTAGCGGGGTTGGATGAGCAGTTCTTC. It translates to CSVVGLAGLDEQFF.

A word on this clonotype: An end of the junction does not agree with germline; a read error may underlie this. This chain uses TRBV12-3 or TRBV12-4 with TRBJ2-3, with a possible D match to TRBD2 (5 bases). This CDR3 has 14 residues. DNA of the CDR3: TGTGCCAGCAGTTTTAGCGTGGGCGCAGATGCGCAATATTTT. The encoded protein is CASSFSVGADAQYF.

The chain recombines TRBV20-1 with TRBJ2-5; 10 nucleotides agree with TRBD2. The J call may be in error: the DNA end matches TRBJ2-7 better. CDR1 DFQATT and CDR2 SNEGSKA come from the germline V gene (reference sequence). This CDR3 comprises 14 residues. CDR3 residues: CSARDSGGDYEQYF. In nucleotides, the CDR3 is TGCAGTGCTAGAGACAGCGGGGGGGACTACGAGCAGTACTTC.

V gene TRBV6-6 combines with J gene TRBJ2-7; D call uncertain. Germline loops: CDR1 MNHNY, CDR2 SVGAGI (reference sequence). V lost 6 bases and J 2 bases, leaving 14 bases between the germline ends. The CDR3 is 14 residues long. Here the CDR3 reads CASRGSLLPYEQYF. The CDR3 region has the DNA TGTGCCAGCAGGGGCTCCCTACTCCCCTACGAGCAGTACTTC.

This clonotype was detected ten times or more. V gene TRBV12-3 or TRBV12-4 combines with J gene TRBJ2-1; 9 nucleotides line up with TRBD2. CDR3 length: 17 amino acids. The V and J ends lost 1 base and 6 bases, in that order; junction bases with no gene match: 10. In nucleotides, the CDR3 is TGTGCCAGCAGTTTAGGGTTACTTGCGGGAGGGGGCAATGAGCAGTTCTTC. Translated, it gives CASSLGLLAGGGNEQFF.

A few counts support this clonotype. The chain uses TRBV12-3 or TRBV12-4 and TRBJ1-5; D remains ambiguous. The CDR3 spans 13 residues. V was pared by 5 bases and J by 4 bases, with 9 bases between. This CDR3 reads CASSIQRNQPQHF. Written as DNA, the CDR3 is TGTGCCAGCAGTATACAGAGAAATCAGCCCCAGCATTTT.

This clonotype was seen at least ten times. Mismatch with germline at one junction end may stem from a read error. The chain couples TRBV10-3 to TRBJ2-3; D unresolved. Germline CDR1 ENHRY, CDR2 SYGVKD. This CDR3 contains 13 residues. The CDR3, as DNA: TGTGCCATCAGAACCGACCAAACAGATGCGCAGTATTTT. It encodes CAIRTDQTDAQYF.

The V call is TRBV27, the J call TRBJ2-3; 10 nucleotides align to TRBD2. V lost 10 bases and J lost 4; bases outside the gene matches: 8. Germline assignment: CDR1 MNHEY and CDR2 SMNVEV (reference sequence). The CDR3 totals 14 residues. The CDR3 sequence: CANQREGLPDTQYF. The CDR3 bases are TGTGCCAACCAGCGGGAGGGCCTTCCAGATACGCAGTATTTT.

The rearrangement uses TRBV20-1 and TRBJ2-7; 10 positions match TRBD2. CDR1 is DFQATT and CDR2 is SNEGSKA in the germline V gene (reference sequence). Unmatched junction bases numbered 7, after V lost 0 bases and J lost 5 bases. The CDR3 is 15 amino acids. Here the CDR3 DNA reads TGCAGTGCTAGAGATCGAACTAGCGGGATCCACGAGCAGTACTTC. As protein: CSARDRTSGIHEQYF.

The chain couples TRBV29-1 to TRBJ2-1; TRBD2 agrees at 8 bases. The CDR3 consists of 15 residues. CDR1 is SQVTM, CDR2 ANQGSEA, per germline. V gave up 3 bases and J gave up 9 bases; unmatched junction bases: 13. The CDR3 sequence: CSVDFAGLVLGEQFF. The CDR3 DNA reads TGCAGCGTTGATTTTGCGGGACTAGTGCTTGGTGAGCAGTTCTTC.

The rearrangement links TRBV7-3 to TRBJ2-4; either TRBD1 or TRBD2 may fit D (7 bases each). The CDR3 length is 13 residues. Germline CDR1 and CDR2: SGHTA and FQGTGA. Between the trimmed V and J ends, which lost 5 bases and 8 bases, there was a span of 13 bases. CDR3 in amino acids: CASSPGGGDIQYF. CDR3 sequence (DNA): TGTGCCAGCAGCCCAGGGGGAGGGGACATTCAGTACTTC.

This clonotype was observed a handful of times. The V call is TRBV6-5, the J call TRBJ2-3; 7 bases are a match to TRBD2. Germline V gene sequence: CDR1 MNHEY, CDR2 SVGAGI. The CDR3 has 16 residues. J was trimmed by 2 bases and V by 8 bases; bases with no gene match: 13. In nucleotides, the CDR3 is TGTGCCAGCCATCCACCCGGAGCGGGGTTCACAGATACGCAGTATTTT. Its protein is CASHPPGAGFTDTQYF.